This T cell receptor (beta chain) was identified during a study of OX40 agonist ivuxolimab in advanced cancers. Study context: Dose-escalation cases comprised hepatocellular carcinoma, melanoma, renal cell or head and neck cancer. Partial responses occurred in Three dose-escalation patients, one with hepatocellular carcinoma and two with cutaneous melanoma. Study-level results: At 0.1 to 3.0 mg/kg and by week 6, clonal expansion occurred in CD4+ and CD8+ blood T cells. Relative to CD4+ cells, CD8+ T cells on average had more expanded clones.

Only in-frame clones appear in the TCRdb table, and some are missing; sequencing was by immunoSEQ multiplex PCR. The sample yields fewer than 140,000 clones, 90% seen once. A word on this clone: Its target is not known.

There are 15 residues in the CDR3. Germline lookup yields CDR1 MGHDK and CDR2 SYGVNS. The V and J ends lost 3 bases and 1 base respectively, with 10 bases between them. The source was CD4+ or CD8+ T cells sorted from blood, collected in a trial of the OX40 agonist ivuxolimab. The TCR comes from an adult with an advanced solid tumor such as melanoma, head and neck, liver or kidney cancer. The chain is built from TRBV25-1 and TRBJ2-1, with TRBD2 as a possible D gene (5 bases). The CDR3 here is CASSDERSSYNEQFF. The DNA for the CDR3 is TGTGCCAGCAGTGATGAGCGGAGTTCCTACAATGAGCAGTTCTTC.